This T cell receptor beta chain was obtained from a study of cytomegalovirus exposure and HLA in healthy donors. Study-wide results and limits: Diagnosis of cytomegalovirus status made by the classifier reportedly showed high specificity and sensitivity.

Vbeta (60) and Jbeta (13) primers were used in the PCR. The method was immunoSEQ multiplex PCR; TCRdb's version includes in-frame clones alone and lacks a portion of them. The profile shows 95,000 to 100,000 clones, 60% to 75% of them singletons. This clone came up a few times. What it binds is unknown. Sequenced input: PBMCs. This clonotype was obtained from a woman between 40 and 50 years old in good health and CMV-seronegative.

The CDR3 reads CASSEREGPTDTQYF. CDR3 nucleotide sequence: TGTGCCAGCAGTGAGCGGGAGGGCCCGACAGATACGCAGTATTTT. The V and J genes are TRBV6-4 and TRBJ2-3; 9 bases map to TRBD2. This CDR3 comprises 15 residues. Germline-derived CDR1 and CDR2 are MRHNA and SNTAGT. Unmatched junction bases numbered 4, after V lost 3 bases and J lost 3 bases.